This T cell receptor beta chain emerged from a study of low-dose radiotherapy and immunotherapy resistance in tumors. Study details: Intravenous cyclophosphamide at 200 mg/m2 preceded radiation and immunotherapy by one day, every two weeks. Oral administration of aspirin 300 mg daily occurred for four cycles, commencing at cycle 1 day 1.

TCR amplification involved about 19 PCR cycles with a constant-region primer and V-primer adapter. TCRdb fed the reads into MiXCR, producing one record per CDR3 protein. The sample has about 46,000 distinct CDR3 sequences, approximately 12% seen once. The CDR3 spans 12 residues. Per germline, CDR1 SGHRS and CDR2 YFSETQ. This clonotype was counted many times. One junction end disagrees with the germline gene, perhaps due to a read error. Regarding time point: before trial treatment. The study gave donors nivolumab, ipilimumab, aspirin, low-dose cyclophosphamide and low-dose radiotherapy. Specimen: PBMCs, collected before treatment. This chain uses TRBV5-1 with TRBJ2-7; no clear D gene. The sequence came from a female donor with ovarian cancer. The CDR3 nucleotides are TGCGCCAGCTCCCTCGCAACGGCTTCTCAAGACTTC. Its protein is CASSLATASQDF.